This TCR beta chain was found in a study of CD8+CD57+ T cells in acquired aplastic anemia. Study at large: Sorted CD4+ and CD8+ cells yielded approximately 3.4 ug of DNA on average. Study-wide results and caveats: Patients and controls were found to share twenty-nine CD8+ CDR3 sequences.

In the case of this clonotype: No antigen is known for it.

CD8+CD57+ cell expansion had been shown by flow cytometry in patients chosen for sequencing. Patients were treatment-naive when blood was sampled. CDR3 and TCR beta VDJ profiling relied on a genomic DNA template. One entry per CDR3 protein results from TCRdb running MiXCR on the reads. The table records approximately 250,000 distinct CDR3 sequences, 82% of them present only once. CDR1 and CDR2 (germline): SGDLS, YYNGEE. The CDR3 runs 16 residues. The V end was cut by 4 bases, the J end by 10 bases, with 26 bases between. The V gene is TRBV9, the J gene TRBJ1-2; D is uncertain. This clonotype was sampled from a human donor with aplastic anemia. Source material: sorted CD4+, CD8+, or CD8+CD57+ T cells (not recorded which) from PBMCs. The CDR3 DNA is TGTGCCAGCAGCACACCGGGTGGAGACGAGCAGTACTACTACACCTTC. Its translation: CASSTPGGDEQYYYTF.